This paragraph covers one TCR beta chain sequence. This sample stems from a study of blood T cell repertoires in COVID-19. Study overall: Sites across the United States, Italy and Spain contributed samples from acute and convalescent COVID-19.

V dropped 8 bases and J dropped 1 base, with 14 bases sitting between them. The germline V gene encodes CDR1 MNHEY and CDR2 SVGAGI. The CDR3 has 14 residues. Here immunoSEQ multiplex PCR was the method, and the copy in TCRdb shows in-frame clones only, minus some. The sample contains some 99,000 clones, around 72% of which appear only once. Sequenced material: peripheral blood. The clonotype originates from a man between 65 and 80 years old with acute or convalescent COVID-19. The chain links TRBV6-5 to TRBJ2-5; D unclear. The chain's CDR3 is CASRMAPGQETQYF. As DNA, the CDR3 is TGTGCCAGCCGGATGGCCCCGGGCCAAGAGACCCAGTACTTC.